The entry that follows covers one T cell receptor beta chain sequence. This CDR3 has 17 amino acids. Trimming stripped 8 bases from V and 7 bases from J, with 27 bases between. Per the germline V gene, CDR1 is ENHRY and CDR2 is SYGVKD. TCRdb used MiXCR to reprocess the 5' RACE reads, holding one entry per CDR3 protein. The sample holds fewer than 800,000 distinct CDR3 sequences, 7.1% seen once. The sample belongs to a study of identical twins. The sample also formed part of further work on yellow fever vaccine responses in identical twins.

The V gene is TRBV10-3, the J gene TRBJ2-1; the D gene could be TRBD1 or TRBD2 (5 bases each). The sequenced sample consisted of PBMCs. This TCR derives from a woman under 30 in good health. The CDR3 sequence is CAIGPGSLGNSGNEQFF. CDR3 nucleotides: TGTGCCATCGGTCCAGGGAGCCTGGGCAACTCGGGGAATGAGCAGTTCTTC.